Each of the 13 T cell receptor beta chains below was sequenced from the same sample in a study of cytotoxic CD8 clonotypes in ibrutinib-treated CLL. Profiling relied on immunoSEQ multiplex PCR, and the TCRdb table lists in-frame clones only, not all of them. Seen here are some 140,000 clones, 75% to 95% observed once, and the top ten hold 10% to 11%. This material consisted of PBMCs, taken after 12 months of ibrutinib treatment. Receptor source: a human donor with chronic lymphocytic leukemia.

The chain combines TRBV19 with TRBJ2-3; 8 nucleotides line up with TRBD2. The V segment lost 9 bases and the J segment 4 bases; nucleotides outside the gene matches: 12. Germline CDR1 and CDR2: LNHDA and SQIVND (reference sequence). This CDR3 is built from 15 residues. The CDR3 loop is CASSPWREDPDTQYF. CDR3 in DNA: TGTGCCAGCTCCCCCTGGCGGGAGGACCCAGATACGCAGTATTTT.

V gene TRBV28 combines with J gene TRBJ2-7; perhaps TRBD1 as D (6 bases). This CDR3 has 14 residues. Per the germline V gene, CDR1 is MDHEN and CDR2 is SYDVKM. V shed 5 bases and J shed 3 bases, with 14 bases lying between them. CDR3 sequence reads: CASSPGALNYEQYF. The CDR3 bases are TGTGCCAGCAGTCCAGGGGCACTTAACTACGAGCAGTACTTC.

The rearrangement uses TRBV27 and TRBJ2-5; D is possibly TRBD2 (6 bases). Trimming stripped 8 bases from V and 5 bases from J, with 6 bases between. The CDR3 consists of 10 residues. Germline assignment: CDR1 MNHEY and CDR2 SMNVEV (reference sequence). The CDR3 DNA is TGTGCCAGCGGAGGGGAGACCCAGTACTTC. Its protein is CASGGETQYF.

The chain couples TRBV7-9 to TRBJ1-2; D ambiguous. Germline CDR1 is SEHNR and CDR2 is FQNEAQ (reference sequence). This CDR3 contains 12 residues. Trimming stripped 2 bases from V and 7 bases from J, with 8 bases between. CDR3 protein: CASSLRDTGYTF. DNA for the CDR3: TGTGCCAGCAGCTTACGGGATACTGGCTACACCTTC.

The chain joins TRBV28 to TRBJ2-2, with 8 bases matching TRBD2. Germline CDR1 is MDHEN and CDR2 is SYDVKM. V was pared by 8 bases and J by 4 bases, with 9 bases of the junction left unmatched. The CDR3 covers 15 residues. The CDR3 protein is CASRATGTSTGELFF. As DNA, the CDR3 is TGTGCCAGCCGCGCCACCGGGACTAGCACCGGGGAGCTGTTTTTT.

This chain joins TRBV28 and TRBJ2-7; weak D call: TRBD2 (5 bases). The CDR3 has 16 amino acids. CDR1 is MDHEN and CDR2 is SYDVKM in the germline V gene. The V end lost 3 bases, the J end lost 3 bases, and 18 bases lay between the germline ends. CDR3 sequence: CASSFAVQAGGYEQYF. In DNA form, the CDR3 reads TGTGCCAGCAGTTTCGCGGTGCAGGCAGGAGGCTACGAGCAGTACTTC.

The CDR3 DNA reads TGCAGCGTTAGCGCGGGGTATAGCAATCAGCCCCAGCATTTT. It yields the protein CSVSAGYSNQPQHF. The rearrangement joins TRBV29-1 to TRBJ1-5; D call uncertain. Germline V gene data show CDR1 as SQVTM and CDR2 as ANQGSEA. This CDR3 comprises 14 residues. V lost 5 bases and J lost 0, with 11 bases in between.

The CDR3 spells CACLCDSLFRDTQYF. In DNA, the CDR3 is TGTGCCTGCCTATGTGACAGTCTCTTCAGGGATACGCAGTATTTT. The rearrangement uses TRBV30 and TRBJ2-3; D is perhaps TRBD1 (5 bases). V gave up 6 bases and J gave up 6 bases, with 22 bases separating them. CDR3 size: 15 residues. CDR1 is GTSNPN and CDR2 is SVGIG in the germline V gene (reference sequence).

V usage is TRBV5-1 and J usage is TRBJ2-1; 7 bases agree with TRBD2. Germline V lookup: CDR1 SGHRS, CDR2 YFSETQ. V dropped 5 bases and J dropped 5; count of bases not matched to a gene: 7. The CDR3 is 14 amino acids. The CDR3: CASSEWRGNNEQFF. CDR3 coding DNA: TGCGCCAGCAGTGAGTGGCGGGGGAACAATGAGCAGTTCTTC.

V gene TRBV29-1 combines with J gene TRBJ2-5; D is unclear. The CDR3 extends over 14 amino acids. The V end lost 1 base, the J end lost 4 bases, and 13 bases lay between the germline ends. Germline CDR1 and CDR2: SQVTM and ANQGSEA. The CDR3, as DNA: TGCAGCGTTGAAGCGGGTGCGGCACGAGAGACCCAGTACTTC. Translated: CSVEAGAARETQYF.

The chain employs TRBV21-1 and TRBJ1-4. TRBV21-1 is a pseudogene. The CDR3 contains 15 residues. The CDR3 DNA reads TGTGCCAGCAAACAAAGTCGAGGGGTTAATGAAAAACTGTTTTTT. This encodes CASKQSRGVNEKLFF.

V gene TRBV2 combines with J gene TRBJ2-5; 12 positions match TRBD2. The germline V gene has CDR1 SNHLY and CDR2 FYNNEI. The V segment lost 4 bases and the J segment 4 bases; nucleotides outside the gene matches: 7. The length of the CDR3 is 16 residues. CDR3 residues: CASSASTSGSGETQYF. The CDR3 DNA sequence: TGTGCCAGCAGTGCTTCGACTAGCGGGAGTGGAGAGACCCAGTACTTC. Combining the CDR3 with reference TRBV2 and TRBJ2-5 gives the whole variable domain EPEVTQTPSHQVTQMGQEVILRCVPISNHLYFYWYRQILGQKVEFLVSFYNNEISEKSEIFDDQFSVERPDGSNFTLKIRSTKLEDSAMYFCASSASTSGSGETQYFGPGTRLLVL.

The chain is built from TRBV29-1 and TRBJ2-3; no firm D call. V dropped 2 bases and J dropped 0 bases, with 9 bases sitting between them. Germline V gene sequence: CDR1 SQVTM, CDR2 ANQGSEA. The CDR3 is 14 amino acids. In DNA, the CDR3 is TGCAGCGTTGAAACCGGGTCCAGCACAGATACGCAGTATTTT. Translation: CSVETGSSTDTQYF.